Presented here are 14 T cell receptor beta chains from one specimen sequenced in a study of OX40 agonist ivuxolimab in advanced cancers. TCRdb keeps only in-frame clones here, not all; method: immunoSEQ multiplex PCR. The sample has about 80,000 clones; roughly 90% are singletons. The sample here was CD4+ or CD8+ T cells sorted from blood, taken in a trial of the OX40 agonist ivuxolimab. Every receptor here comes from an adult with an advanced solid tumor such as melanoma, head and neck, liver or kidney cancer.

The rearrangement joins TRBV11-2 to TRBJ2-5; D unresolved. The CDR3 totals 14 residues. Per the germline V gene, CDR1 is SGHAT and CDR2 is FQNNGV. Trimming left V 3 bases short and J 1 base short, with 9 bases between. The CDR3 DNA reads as TGTGCCAGCAGCTTGTCGCCACCCCAAGAGACCCAGTACTTC. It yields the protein CASSLSPPQETQYF.

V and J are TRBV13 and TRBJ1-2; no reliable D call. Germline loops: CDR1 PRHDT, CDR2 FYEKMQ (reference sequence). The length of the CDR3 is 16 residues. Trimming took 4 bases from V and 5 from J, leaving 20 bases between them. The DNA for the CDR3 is TGTGCCAGCAGCTCCCCCCCGGCAGGCCTTTTATATGGCTACACCTTC. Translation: CASSSPPAGLLYGYTF.

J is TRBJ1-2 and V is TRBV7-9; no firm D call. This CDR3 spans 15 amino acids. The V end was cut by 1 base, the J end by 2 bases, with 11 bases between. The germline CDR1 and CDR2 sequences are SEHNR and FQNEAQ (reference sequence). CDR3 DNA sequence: TGTGCCAGCAGCTTAGGGGAGACGGAAAACTATGGCTACACCTTC. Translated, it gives CASSLGETENYGYTF.

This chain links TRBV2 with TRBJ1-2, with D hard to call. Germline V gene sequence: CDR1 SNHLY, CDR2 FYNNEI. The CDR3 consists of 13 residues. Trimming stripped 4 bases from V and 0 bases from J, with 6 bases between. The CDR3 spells CASSVGSNYGYTF. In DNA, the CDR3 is TGTGCCAGCAGTGTAGGGTCTAACTATGGCTACACCTTC.

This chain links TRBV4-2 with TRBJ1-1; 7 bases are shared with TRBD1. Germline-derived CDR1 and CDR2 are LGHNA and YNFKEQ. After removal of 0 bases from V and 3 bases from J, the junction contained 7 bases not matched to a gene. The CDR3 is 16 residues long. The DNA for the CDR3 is TGTGCCAGCAGCCAAGATTTAAGAGACAGGGACACTGAAGCTTTCTTT. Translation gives CASSQDLRDRDTEAFF.

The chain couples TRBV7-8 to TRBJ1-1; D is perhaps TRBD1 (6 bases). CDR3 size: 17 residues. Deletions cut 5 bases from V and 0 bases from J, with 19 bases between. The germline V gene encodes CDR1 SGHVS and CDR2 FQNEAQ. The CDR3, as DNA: TGTGCCAGCAGCAACTTGCTTGGGGACAAACTGAACACTGAAGCTTTCTTT. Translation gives CASSNLLGDKLNTEAFF.

The CDR3 sequence is CASSLSSGGEQFF. The CDR3 DNA reads as TGTGCCAGCAGCTTGTCTAGCGGGGGGGAGCAGTTCTTC. The chain is built from TRBV7-6 and TRBJ2-1; 11 bases line up with TRBD2. The CDR3 totals 13 residues. Germline V CDR1 and CDR2: SGHVS, FNYEAQ. V was pared by 3 bases and J by 10 bases, with 2 bases of the junction left unmatched.

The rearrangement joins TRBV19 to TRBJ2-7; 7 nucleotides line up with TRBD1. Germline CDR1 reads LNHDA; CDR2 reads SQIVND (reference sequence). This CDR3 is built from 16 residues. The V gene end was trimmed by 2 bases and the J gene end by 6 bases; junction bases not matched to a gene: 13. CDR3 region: CASSIRGRGRLGEQYF. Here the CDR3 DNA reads TGTGCCAGTAGTATAAGAGGCAGGGGGAGACTTGGCGAGCAGTACTTC. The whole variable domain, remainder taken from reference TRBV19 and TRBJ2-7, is DGGITQSPKYLFRKEGQNVTLSCEQNLNHDAMYWYRQDPGQGLRLIYYSQIVNDFQKGDIAEGYSVSREKKESFPLTVTSAQKNPTAFYLCASSIRGRGRLGEQYFGPGTRLTVT.

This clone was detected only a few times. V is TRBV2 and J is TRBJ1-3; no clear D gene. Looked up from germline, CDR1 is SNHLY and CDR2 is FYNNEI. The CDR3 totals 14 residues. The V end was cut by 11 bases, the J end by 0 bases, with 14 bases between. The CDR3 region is CAAAQEISGNTIYF. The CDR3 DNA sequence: TGTGCCGCAGCTCAGGAAATCTCTGGAAACACCATATATTTT.

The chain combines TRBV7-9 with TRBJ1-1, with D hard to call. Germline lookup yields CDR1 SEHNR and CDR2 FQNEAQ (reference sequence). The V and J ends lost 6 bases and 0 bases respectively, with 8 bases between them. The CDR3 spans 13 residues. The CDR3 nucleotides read TGTGCCAGCAGTACGTCATTGAACACTGAAGCTTTCTTT. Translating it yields CASSTSLNTEAFF.

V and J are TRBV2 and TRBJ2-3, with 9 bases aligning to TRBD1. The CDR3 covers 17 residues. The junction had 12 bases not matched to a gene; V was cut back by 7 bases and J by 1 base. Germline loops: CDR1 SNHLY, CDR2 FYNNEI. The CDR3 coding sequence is TGTGCCAGCACCTTAAATTCCCGGACAGGGGGCACAGATACGCAGTATTTT. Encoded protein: CASTLNSRTGGTDTQYF.

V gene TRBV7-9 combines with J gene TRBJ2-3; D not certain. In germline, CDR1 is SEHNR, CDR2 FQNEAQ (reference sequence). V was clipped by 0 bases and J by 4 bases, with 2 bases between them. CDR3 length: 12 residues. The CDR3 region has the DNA TGTGCCAGCAGCTTAGCCGCAGATACGCAGTATTTT. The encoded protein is CASSLAADTQYF. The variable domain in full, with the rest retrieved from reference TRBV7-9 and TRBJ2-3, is DTGVSQNPRHKITKRGQNVTFRCDPISEHNRLYWYRQTLGQGPEFLTYFQNEAQLEKSRLLSDRFSAERPKGSFSTLEIQRTEQGDSAMYLCASSLAADTQYFGPGTRLTVL.

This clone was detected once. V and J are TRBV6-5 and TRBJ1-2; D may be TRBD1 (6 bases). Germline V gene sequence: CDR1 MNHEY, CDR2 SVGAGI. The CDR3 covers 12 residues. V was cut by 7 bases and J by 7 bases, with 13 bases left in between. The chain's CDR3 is CASTLKGGGYTF. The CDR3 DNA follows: TGTGCCAGCACGCTTAAAGGGGGTGGCTACACCTTC.

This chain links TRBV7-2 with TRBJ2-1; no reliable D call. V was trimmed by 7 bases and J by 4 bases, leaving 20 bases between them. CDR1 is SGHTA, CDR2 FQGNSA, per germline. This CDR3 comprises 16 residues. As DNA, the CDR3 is TGTGCCAGCAACATCCCCCCAGGACCCCCATACAATGAGCAGTTCTTC. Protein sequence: CASNIPPGPPYNEQFF.